This TCR beta chain was recovered during a study of blood T cell repertoires in COVID-19. About the research overall: Italy, Spain and the United States were the sources of the convalescent and acute COVID-19 samples.

In the authors' workflow: For nucleated cells, counts were estimated from reference gene primer amplification. The data were produced by immunoSEQ multiplex PCR, yet TCRdb's version contains in-frame clones alone and is incomplete. For V, J and clone size, that table is used; D and trimming come from the DNA. Here the sample spans about 150,000 clones, around 79% being singletons. CDR1 and CDR2 from the germline V gene are MNHEY and SVGAGI. The CDR3 is 13 amino acids. V gave up 8 bases and J gave up 1 base; unmatched junction bases: 4. The specimen sequenced was peripheral blood. The chain has TRBV6-5 and TRBJ1-1, with TRBD1 matching over 7 bases. This sequence was found in an older man with acute or convalescent COVID-19. The CDR3, as DNA: TGTGCCAGCGGACAGGTAGGGAACACTGAAGCTTTCTTT. Its protein is CASGQVGNTEAFF.